Shown below are 2 T cell receptor beta chains from a single sample sequenced in a study of response to subunit inactivated influenza vaccine. TCRdb passed the RT-PCR reads through MiXCR, listing each CDR3 protein once. The sample includes about 780,000 distinct CDR3 sequences, about 18% of them seen just once. Sequenced material: PBMCs from blood, taken roughly 5 days after vaccination. These receptors all come from a man in his forties or fifties who received an inactivated influenza vaccine.

This clonotype occurred many times. V is TRBV7-2 and J is TRBJ2-3, with D unclear. The germline V and J ends were trimmed by 2 bases and 2 bases, with 11 bases remaining between them. The CDR3 contains 15 residues. CDR1 is SGHTA and CDR2 is FQGNSA in the germline V gene. CDR3 bases: TGTGCCAGCAGCTTATACAGCGAATACACAGATACGCAGTATTTT. This codes for CASSLYSEYTDTQYF.

The chain uses TRBV5-1 and TRBJ2-2; D may be TRBD1 (5 bases). The V end lost 0 bases, the J end lost 3 bases, and 9 bases lay between the germline ends. From germline, CDR1 is SGHRS and CDR2 YFSETQ. This CDR3 has 15 amino acids. The CDR3 bases are TGCGCCAGCAGCTTGGGGGGCGCAGACACCGGGGAGCTGTTTTTT. Its protein is CASSLGGADTGELFF.